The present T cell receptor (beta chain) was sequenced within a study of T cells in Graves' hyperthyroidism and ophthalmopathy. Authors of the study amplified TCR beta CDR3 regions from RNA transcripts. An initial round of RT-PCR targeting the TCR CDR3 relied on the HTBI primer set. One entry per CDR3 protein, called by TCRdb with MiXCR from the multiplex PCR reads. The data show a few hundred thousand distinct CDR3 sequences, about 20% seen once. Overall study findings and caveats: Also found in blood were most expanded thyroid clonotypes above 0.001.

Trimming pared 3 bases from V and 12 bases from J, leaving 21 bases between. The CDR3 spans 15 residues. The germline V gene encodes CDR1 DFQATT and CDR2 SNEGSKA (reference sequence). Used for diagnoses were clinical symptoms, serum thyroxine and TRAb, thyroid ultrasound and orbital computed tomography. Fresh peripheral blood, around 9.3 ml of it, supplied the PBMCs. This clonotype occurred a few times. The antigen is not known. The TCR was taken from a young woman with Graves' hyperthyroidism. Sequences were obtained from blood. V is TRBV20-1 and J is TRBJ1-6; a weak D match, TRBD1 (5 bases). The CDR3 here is CSASDLGGVSQPLHF. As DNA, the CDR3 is TGCAGTGCTAGTGACCTGGGGGGGGTCAGTCAACCCCTCCACTTT.